This TCR beta chain was sequenced for a study of CXCR3-negative and CXCR3-positive naive CD8 T cells. Study results and limitations: Post-cryopreservation CXCR3 expression was partly diminished, and the bulk of assays employed fresh PBMCs. Greater hydrophobicity was found in TRB CDR3s of CXCR3-positive naive cells than of CXCR3-negative naive cells.

5' RACE with UMI labels generated the TRB cDNA libraries. From the 5' RACE reads, TCRdb lists one entry per CDR3 protein and no DNA. The sample yields about 140,000 distinct CDR3 sequences, of which the top ten take up around 0.41%. Note on this clonotype: No antigen is known for it.

The sequence was collected from a human donor in good health. Some clones in this sample may be carry-over from other donors' samples. The sample was naive CXCR3+ CD8+ T cells from blood. As for subset: CD45RO-CCR7+CD27+CD95- naive CD8+ T cells expressing CXCR3 (TNR3+).

Here the CDR3 reads CASRRGTPQETQYF. The chain carries TRBV28 and TRBJ2-5; TCRdb's D gene call, TRBD2, goes unchecked for lack of DNA. This CDR3 comprises 14 residues. Germline-derived CDR1 and CDR2 are MDHEN and SYDVKM.